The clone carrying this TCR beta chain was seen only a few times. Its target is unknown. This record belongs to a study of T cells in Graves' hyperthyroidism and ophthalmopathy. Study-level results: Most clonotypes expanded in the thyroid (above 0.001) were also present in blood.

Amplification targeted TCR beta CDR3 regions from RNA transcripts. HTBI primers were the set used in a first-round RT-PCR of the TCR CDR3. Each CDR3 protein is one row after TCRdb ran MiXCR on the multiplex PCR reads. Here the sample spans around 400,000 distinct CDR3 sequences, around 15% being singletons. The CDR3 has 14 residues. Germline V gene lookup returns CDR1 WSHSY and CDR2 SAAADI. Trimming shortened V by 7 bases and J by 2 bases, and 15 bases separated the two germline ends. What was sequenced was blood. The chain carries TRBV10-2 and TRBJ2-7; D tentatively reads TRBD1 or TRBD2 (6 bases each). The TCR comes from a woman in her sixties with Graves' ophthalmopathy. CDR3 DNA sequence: TGCGCCAGCACCGAAGGGGGGCTCCCCTACGAGCAGTACTTC. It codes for CASTEGGLPYEQYF.